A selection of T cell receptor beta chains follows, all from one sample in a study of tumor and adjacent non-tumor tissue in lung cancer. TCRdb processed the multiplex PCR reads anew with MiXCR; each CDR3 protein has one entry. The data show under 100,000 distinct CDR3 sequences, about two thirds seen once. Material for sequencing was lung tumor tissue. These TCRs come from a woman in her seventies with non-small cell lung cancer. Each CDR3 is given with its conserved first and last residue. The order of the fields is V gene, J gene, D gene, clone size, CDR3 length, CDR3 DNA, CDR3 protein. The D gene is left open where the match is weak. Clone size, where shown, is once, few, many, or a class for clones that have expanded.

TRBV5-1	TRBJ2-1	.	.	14	TGCGCCAGCAGCCTTGTGAGCTCCTACAATGGGCAGTTTTTC	CASSLVSSYNGQFF
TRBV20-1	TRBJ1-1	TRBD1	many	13	TGCCGACTCAGACAGGGATTGCTCACTGAAGCTTTCTTT	CRLRQGLLTEAFF
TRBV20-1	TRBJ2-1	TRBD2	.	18	TGCAGTGCTAACCTACTCCCCACGAGCGGGAGGAGCGACAATGAGCAGTTCTTC	CSANLLPTSGRSDNEQFF
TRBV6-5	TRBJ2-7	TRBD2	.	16	TGTGCCAGGAGTTACGCCTGGACTAGCGGGAGTAGCGAGCAGAACTTC	CARSYAWTSGSSEQNF
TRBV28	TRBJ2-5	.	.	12	TGTGTCAGCAGAGGACAGCAAGAGACCCAATACTTC	CVSRGQQETQYF
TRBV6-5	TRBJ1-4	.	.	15	TGTACCAGCACCGATCTTACCTGGACAGTTGGTGGACTGTTTTTT	CTSTDLTWTVGGLFF
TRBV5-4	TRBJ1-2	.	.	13	TGTGCCAGCAGAGTAAAGGGTAACTATGGCTACACCTTC	CASRVKGNYGYTF
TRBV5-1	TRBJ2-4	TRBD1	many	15	TGCGCCAGCAGTCCAGGGGGTGCGGCCAAAAACATTCAGTACTTC	CASSPGGAAKNIQYF
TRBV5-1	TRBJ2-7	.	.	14	TGCGCCAGCAGCTTGGACAGTGAGTACTACGAGCAGTACTTC	CASSLDSEYYEQYF
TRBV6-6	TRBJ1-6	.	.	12	TGTGCCAGTGGTTACGATAATTCACCCCTCCACTTT	CASGYDNSPLHF
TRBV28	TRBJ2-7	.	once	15	TGTACCAGTTCCTTATGGGGAGGACTCTCCTACGAGCAGTACTTC	CTSSLWGGLSYEQYF
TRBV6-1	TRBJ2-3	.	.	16	TGTGCCAGCAGTGAACGTGATAGAAATAGCAATCAGCCCCAGTATTTT	CASSERDRNSNQPQYF
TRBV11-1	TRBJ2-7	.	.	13	TGTGCCAACAGCTTAGCAGGCGACTTCACGAGGTTCTTC	CANSLAGDFTRFF
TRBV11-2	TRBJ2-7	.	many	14	TGTGCCAGCAGCTTTCTCGCGGCTACCTACGAGCAGTACTTC	CASSFLAATYEQYF
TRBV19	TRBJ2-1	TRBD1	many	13	TGTGCCAGTAGTCCTGGGACAGGGTTTGAGCAGTTCTTC	CASSPGTGFEQFF
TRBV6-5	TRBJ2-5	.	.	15	TGTGCCATCAGTTCTTCCAGGGGGGTCCAAGAGACCCGATACTTC	CAISSSRGVQETRYF
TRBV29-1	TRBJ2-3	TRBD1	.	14	TGCAGCGTTCCCCGGGAGACAGGGGCAGATACGCATTACTTT	CSVPRETGADTHYF
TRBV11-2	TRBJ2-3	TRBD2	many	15	TGTGCCAGCAGCCCGACTAGCGGGAGAGCAGATACGCAGTATTTT	CASSPTSGRADTQYF
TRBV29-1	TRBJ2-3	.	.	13	TGCAGCGTGCCAACGGGAAGCACAGGTACGCAATATTTT	CSVPTGSTGTQYF
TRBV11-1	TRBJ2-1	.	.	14	TGTGCCAACAGCCCACGAGAGGGCCGCTATGAGCAGTTCTTC	CANSPREGRYEQFF
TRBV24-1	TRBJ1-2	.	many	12	TGTGCCACCAGTGAGAGTTTCTATGGCTACACCTTC	CATSESFYGYTF
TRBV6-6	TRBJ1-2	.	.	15	TGTGCGAGCAGCCTCGCCGAAGTTTTGGTCTATGGCTACGCCTTC	CASSLAEVLVYGYAF
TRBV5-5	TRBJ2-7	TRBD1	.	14	TGTGCCAGCGGCTTGGGTCAGGGGGCTTACGAGGAGTACTTC	CASGLGQGAYEEYF
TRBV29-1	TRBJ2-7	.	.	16	TGCATCGTTGTGACTGACGATCTAGCGGAAAGGGGGGAGCAGTACTTC	CIVVTDDLAERGEQYF
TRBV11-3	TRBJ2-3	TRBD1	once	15	TGTGCCAGCAGTTTTAGAGGGGGCGCAGGAGATTCGCAGTACTTT	CASSFRGGAGDSQYF
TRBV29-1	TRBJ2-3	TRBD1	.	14	TGCAGCGCTGTCGTGTACAGGGGAGCAGATACGCAGTATTTT	CSAVVYRGADTQYF
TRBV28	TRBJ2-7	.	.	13	TGTGCGAGCAGTATGAACAGTACCTACGAGCAGTACTTC	CASSMNSTYEQYF
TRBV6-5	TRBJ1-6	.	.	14	TGTGCCTGCAGTTGCGGAGAGGCAATTTCACCCCTCCACTTT	CACSCGEAISPLHF
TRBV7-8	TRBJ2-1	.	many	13	TGTGCCAGCAGCCAAGGACTGTACAATGAGCAGTTCTTC	CASSQGLYNEQFF
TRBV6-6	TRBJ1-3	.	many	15	TGTGCCAGCAGTTCACAGGGCCAACTTGGAAACACCATATATTTT	CASSSQGQLGNTIYF
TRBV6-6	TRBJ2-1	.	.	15	TGTGCCAGCAGTTACTCCCCTCTGGCCTTGGATGAGCAGTTCTTC	CASSYSPLALDEQFF
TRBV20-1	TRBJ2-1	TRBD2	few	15	TGCAGTGCTAGAGGGTTGGCGGCCCGGGAGGATGAGCAGTTCTTC	CSARGLAAREDEQFF
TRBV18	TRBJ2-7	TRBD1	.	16	TGTGCCAGCTCACCGATCAAAGGACAGGTCTCGAAGGAGCAGTACTTC	CASSPIKGQVSKEQYF
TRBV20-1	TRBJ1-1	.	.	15	TGCAGTACCGAACCGGGACTGGGGTGGAACACTGAAGCTTTCTTT	CSTEPGLGWNTEAFF
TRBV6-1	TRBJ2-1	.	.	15	TGTGCCAACACCCTCACCCCGGGAAGGGGAGATGAGCAGTTCTTC	CANTLTPGRGDEQFF
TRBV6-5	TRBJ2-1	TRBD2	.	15	TGTGCCAGCAGTTACTCGGCGATTAGCGGGGAGGGGCAGTTCTTC	CASSYSAISGEGQFF
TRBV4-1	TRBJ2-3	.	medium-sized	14	TGCGCCAGCAGCCAAGAGGGGAGAACAGATACGCAGTATTTT	CASSQEGRTDTQYF
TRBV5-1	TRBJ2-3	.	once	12	TGCGCCAGCAGTCGGGCTCCAGATACGCAATATTTT	CASSRAPDTQYF
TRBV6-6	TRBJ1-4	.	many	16	TGTGCCAGCAGCAACACACCCGGACAAACGAAAGAAAAACTGTTTTTT	CASSNTPGQTKEKLFF
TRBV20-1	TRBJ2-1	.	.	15	TGCAGTGCTAGGTTCGGCGGAGTTGTCTACGATGAGCAGTTCTTC	CSARFGGVVYDEQFF
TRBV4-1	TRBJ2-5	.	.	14	TGCGCCAAGAGCCATCAAGAATCTTCCGAGACCCAGTACTTC	CAKSHQESSETQYF
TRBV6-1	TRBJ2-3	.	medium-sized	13	TGTGCCAGCAGTGAGGTGCGGGAAGATACGCAGTATTTT	CASSEVREDTQYF
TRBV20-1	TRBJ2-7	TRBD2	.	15	TGCAGTGCTGGAGTAGGGACTAGGGGGAGTTACGAGCAGTACTTC	CSAGVGTRGSYEQYF
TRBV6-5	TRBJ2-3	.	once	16	TGTGGCAGCAGTTCTCTTGGCAGGGCGGTACCTTTTACGCAGTATTTT	CGSSSLGRAVPFTQYF
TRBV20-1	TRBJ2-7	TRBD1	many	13	TGCAGTGCTCGGACAGGGGGGGTGGACGAGCAGTACTTC	CSARTGGVDEQYF
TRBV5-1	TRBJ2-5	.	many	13	TGCGCCAGCAGCTTGGTACAGCCCGAGGCCCAGTACTTC	CASSLVQPEAQYF
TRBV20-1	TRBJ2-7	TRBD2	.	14	TGCAGTGCTAGAGGGACTAGCGGTACCTACGAGCAGTACTTC	CSARGTSGTYEQYF